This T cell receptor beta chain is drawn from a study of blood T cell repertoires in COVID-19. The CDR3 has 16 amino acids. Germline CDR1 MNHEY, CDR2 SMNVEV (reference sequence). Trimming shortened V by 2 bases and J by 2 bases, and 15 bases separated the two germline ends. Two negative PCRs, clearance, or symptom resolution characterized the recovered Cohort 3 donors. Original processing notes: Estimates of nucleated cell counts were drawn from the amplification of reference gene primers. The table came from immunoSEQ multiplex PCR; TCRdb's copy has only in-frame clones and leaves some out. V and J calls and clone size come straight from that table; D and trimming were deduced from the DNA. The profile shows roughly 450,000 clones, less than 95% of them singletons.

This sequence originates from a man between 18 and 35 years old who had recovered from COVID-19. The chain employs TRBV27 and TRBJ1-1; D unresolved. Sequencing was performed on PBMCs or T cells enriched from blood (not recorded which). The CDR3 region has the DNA TGTGCCAGCAGTTTAATTAGTACAGCATTCAACACTGAAGCTTTCTTT. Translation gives CASSLISTAFNTEAFF.